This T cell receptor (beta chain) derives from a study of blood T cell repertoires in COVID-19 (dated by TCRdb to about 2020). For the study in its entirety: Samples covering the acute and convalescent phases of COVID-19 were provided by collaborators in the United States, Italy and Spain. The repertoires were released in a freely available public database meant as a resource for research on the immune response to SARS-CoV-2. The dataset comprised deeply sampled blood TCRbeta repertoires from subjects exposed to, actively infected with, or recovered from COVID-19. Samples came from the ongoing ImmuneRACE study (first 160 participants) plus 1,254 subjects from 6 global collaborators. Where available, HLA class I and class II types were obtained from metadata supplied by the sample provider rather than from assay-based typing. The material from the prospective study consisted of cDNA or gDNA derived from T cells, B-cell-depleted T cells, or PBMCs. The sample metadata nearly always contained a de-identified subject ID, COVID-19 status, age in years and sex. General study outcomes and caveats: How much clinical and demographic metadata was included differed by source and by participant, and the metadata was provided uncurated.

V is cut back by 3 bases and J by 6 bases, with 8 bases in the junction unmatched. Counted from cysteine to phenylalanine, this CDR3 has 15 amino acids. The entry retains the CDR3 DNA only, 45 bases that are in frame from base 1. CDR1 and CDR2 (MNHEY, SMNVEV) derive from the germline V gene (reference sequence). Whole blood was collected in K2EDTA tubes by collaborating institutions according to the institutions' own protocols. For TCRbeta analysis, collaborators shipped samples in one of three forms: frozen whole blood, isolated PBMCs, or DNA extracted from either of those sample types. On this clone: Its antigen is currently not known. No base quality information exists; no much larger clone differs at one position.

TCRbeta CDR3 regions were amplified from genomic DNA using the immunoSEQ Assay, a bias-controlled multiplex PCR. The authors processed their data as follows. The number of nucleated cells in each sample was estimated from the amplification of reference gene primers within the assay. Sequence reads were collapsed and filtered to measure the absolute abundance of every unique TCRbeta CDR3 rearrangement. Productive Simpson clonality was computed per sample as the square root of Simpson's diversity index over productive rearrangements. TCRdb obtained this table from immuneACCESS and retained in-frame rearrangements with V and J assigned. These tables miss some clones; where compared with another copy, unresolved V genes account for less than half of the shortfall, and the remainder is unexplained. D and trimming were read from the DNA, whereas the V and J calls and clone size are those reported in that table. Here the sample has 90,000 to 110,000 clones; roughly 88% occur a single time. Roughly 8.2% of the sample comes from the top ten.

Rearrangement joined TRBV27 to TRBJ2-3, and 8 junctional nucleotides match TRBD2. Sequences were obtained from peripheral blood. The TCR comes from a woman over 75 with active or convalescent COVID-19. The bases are TGTGCCAGCAGTTTGCACGGGACTAGTGCCGATACGCAGTATTTT. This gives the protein CASSLHGTSADTQYF.